The present T cell receptor beta chain was sequenced within a study of control samples from healthy donors and cancer patients. CDR1 SNHLY and CDR2 FYNNEI come from the germline V gene. This CDR3 has 11 residues. V was shortened by 7 bases and J by 3 bases, with 6 bases between the two germline ends. Only in-frame clones appear in the TCRdb table, and some are missing; sequencing was by immunoSEQ multiplex PCR. The top ten hold about 5.5% of the sample, which has some 130,000 clones, roughly 92% seen once. Source material: blood. The TCR sequence derives from a man between 18 and 29 years old in good health. This rearrangement joins TRBV2 to TRBJ1-1; unclear D gene. As DNA, the CDR3 is TGTGCCAGCAAGTGGGACACTGAAGCTTTCTTT. It codes for CASKWDTEAFF.